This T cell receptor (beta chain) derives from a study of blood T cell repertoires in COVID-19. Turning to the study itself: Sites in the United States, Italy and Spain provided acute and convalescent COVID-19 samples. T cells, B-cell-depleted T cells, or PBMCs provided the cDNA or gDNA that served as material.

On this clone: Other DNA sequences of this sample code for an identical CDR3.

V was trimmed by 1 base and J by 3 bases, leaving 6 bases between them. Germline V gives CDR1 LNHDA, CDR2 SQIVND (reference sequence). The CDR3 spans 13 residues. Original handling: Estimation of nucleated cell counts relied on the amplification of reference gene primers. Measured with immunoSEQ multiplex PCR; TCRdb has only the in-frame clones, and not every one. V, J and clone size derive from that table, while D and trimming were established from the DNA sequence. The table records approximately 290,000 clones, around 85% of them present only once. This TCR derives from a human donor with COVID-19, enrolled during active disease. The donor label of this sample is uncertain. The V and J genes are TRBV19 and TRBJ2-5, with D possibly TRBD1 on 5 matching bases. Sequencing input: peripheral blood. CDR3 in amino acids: CASSIGREETQYF. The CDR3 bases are TGTGCCAGTAGTATAGGCAGGGAAGAGACCCAGTACTTC.